The T cell receptor beta chain described here comes from a study of T cells in Graves' hyperthyroidism and ophthalmopathy (dated by TCRdb to between 2017 and 2020). For the wider study: Peripheral blood samples were taken at initial diagnosis, before any treatment was given. TCR V-J signatures able to tell the groups apart were searched for in a discovery cohort of 90 to 100 patients, of whom more than 40 had Graves' ophthalmopathy and about 55 had stable Graves' hyperthyroidism. An independent validation cohort of fewer than 20 hyperthyroidism patients and about 16 patients who later progressed to ophthalmopathy tested prospective prediction of ophthalmopathy. The 75 to 100 discovery patients were randomly divided into training and test sets at a 7:3 ratio. In six Graves' hyperthyroidism patients, the study also compared T-cell repertoires from thyroid tissue with T-cell repertoires from blood. Following sampling, methimazole starting at 30 mg daily was given to hyperthyroidism patients, and high-dose intravenous methylprednisolone was given to ophthalmopathy patients. TCR Vbeta CDR3 sequencing of some 140 peripheral blood samples (43 ophthalmopathy, about 75 hyperthyroidism and approximately 17 progressor patients) is reported in the paper.

In the ophthalmopathy patients, disease was moderately to severely active, with a Clinical Activity Score of 3 or more, a NOSPECS grade of 4 or more, and a duration of less than 3 months. Any patient with an uncontrolled infection, another autoimmune disease, pregnancy or lactation was excluded. Diagnoses were based on clinical symptoms, serum thyroxine and TRAb, thyroid ultrasound and orbital computed tomography. Ficoll-Paque density gradient centrifugation was used to isolate PBMCs from 10 ml of fresh peripheral blood. Trizol reagent was used to extract total RNA, and RNA quality was then checked on an Agilent 2100 Bioanalyzer. This clonotype was counted ten times or more. Its antigen specificity is not known. No base-level quality is on record; no much larger clone is a single base apart. The TCR beta CDR3 regions were amplified from the RNA transcripts. The TCR CDR3 was subjected to a first round of RT-PCR using the HTBI primer set and the Qiagen OneStep RT-PCR kit. Libraries were constructed in a second round of multiplex PCR, after which size selection and purification were performed. Libraries were sequenced paired-end with 100 bp reads on an Illumina HiSeq2000. Per the authors' processing: Raw data were processed with SOAPnuke, discarding reads with adapters, uncalled bases, mean Phred below 15, or no exact constant-primer or identifier match. High-quality paired reads were merged using COPE v1.2.5, and each unique nucleotide sequence was defined as a clonotype. MiTCR v1.1 was used to align clonotypes to the IMGT TRBV, TRBD and TRBJ reference segments. The analysis was restricted to V-J combinations with a frequency above 0.0001, which together covered 99% to 99.2% of the repertoires. The TCS score was defined as F50 (clonal expansion) divided by E x V (chaos), with BLOSUM62-based TCRdist calculated between CDR3 peptides within each V-J. Welch's t-statistics and random forest reduced 514 V-J features to about 13, which were used in a naive Bayes classifier (R e1071). TCRdb ran its own pipeline on the public reads, namely fastp trimming at Q25 and MiXCR clone calling, and kept in-frame beta chains. Each entry merges the rows of one CDR3 protein and shows their most common DNA and genes. The V and J calls here are based on TCRdb, not the publication. Recorded for this sample are more than 350,000 distinct CDR3 sequences; roughly 15% of them occurred a single time. Roughly a fifth of the sample is taken by the ten largest.

V and J lose 6 bases and 9 bases, and a span of 19 bases separates them. CDR1 MDHEN and CDR2 SYDVKM are derived from the germline V gene. There are 14 amino acids in the CDR3, from cysteine to phenylalanine inclusive. Just the 42-base CDR3 DNA is kept, in frame starting at base 1. Study-wide findings and limitations: In validation, the model predicted progression to ophthalmopathy a median of about 6 months before onset, with approximately 68% sensitivity and about 72% specificity. Most expanded thyroid clonotypes (frequency above 0.001) were also detected in blood, a finding suggesting that blood repertoires may reflect thyroid immune responses. Ophthalmopathy was separated from stable hyperthyroidism by a 13 V-J signature model, with approximately 85% sensitivity and roughly 81% specificity obtained in cross-validation and 80%/75% obtained in testing. Sample size was not statistically predetermined, and blinding of investigators to group allocation was not performed.

The sequenced sample was blood. The chain is made from TRBV28 and TRBJ2-3, and TRBD1 may be the D gene, going by 6 matching bases. This receptor was taken from a woman aged 55-69 years with Graves' ophthalmopathy. The DNA is TGTGCCAGCAGATCCACAGGGACGTGGGGGACGCAGTATTTT. Its amino acids are CASRSTGTWGTQYF.